The T cell receptor (beta chain) described here comes from a study of cytomegalovirus exposure and HLA in healthy donors (dated by TCRdb to 2017 to 2019). Regarding the complete study: An earlier analysis of roughly 570 of the donors reported 276 Gb of sequence data and 95 million to 120 million unique TCR beta sequences obtained from approximately 180 million T cells. An early release covering roughly 600 HLA-typed donors comprised approximately 300 gigabases of sequencing data and approximately 85 million unique TCR sequences. Among the roughly 410 genotyped donors, around 81% belonged to the genetic ancestry cluster associated with self-reported Caucasian donors. The study aimed to test whether signatures of past pathogen exposure could be identified by cataloging public T cell receptors. The study used immunosequencing to profile the T cell repertoires of 666 subjects and linked those repertoires to cytomegalovirus serostatus. Along with the roughly 710-subject first cohort, a separate validation cohort of over 90 different subjects was used. High-throughput TCR immunosequencing, statistical association of individual TCRs with disease status, and machine learning were combined to predict cytomegalovirus infection status. A later analysis re-examined previously published TCR beta repertoires from more than 650 donors and added high-resolution HLA genotyping to investigate patterns of TCR occurrence. Rather than using new phenotypic data, the later analysis identified candidate immune exposures from TCR beta sequences and from how often those sequences occurred across donors. An earlier analysis of several hundred of the donors used high-throughput TCR beta sequencing to judge whether each TCR beta V gene segment behaved as functional or pseudogenic. Alongside the repertoire data, information on donor age, sex, ethnicity and CMV serostatus was compiled. In a later genetic analysis, genome-wide SNP genotypes for about 65% of the 666 donors were used, and that subset was treated as a discovery cohort. Every discovery cohort repertoire had been produced on one sequencing platform. Class I and class II HLA loci were covered by the typing at four-digit resolution. Typing coverage varied by locus: roughly 620-640 donors for A, B, C, DRB1 and DQB1; under 550 for DQA1; more than 600 for DPA1; some 470 for DPB1. Because of strong linkage in the cohort, a handful of DR-DQ haplotypes were treated as single units for association and clustering. On average, roughly 200,000 unique TCR beta nucleotide sequences were sequenced per donor among a few hundred genotyped donors of the cohort, with roughly 18% of those sequences being non-productive.

The cohort was made up of 666 healthy bone marrow donors. At the time of sampling, all cohort members were nominally healthy, though unrecorded immune exposures were likely present. The donor was CMV seropositive and belonged to the group of about 290 seropositive cohort members. A peripheral blood sample was collected from each donor, and TCR beta sequencing was performed on peripheral blood mononuclear cells. Genomic DNA extraction from the blood cell samples was performed with the Qiagen DNeasy Blood Extraction Kit. The library was generated by the immunoSEQ multiplex PCR assay. The multiplex PCR relied on a mix of 60 forward primers for TCR Vbeta segments and 13 reverse primers for TCR Jbeta segments. Amplification of the CDR3 region of rearranged TCR beta genes was performed with a multiplex PCR assay on genomic DNA. Amplified TCR beta libraries were sequenced as 87-base-pair reads on the Illumina HiSeq System. In the authors' own workflow: Across the 640 or so repertoires, a later analysis counted approximately 75 million unique TCR beta chains, roughly 11 million of which were shared by at least two donors. Raw reads were error-corrected and collapsed into unique sequences with a nearest-neighbor algorithm that merged closely related sequences to remove PCR and sequencing errors. CDR3 sequences were aligned to IMGT reference sequences to assign V, D and J gene segments. For a sequence to be retained, a match of at least six nucleotides to both a V gene segment and a J gene segment was required. A rearrangement counted as productive if the CDR3 had no stop codons and remained in frame with V and J, and every other rearrangement counted as non-productive. Following IMGT convention, CDR3 was defined as the stretch from the second conserved V-encoded cysteine to the conserved J-encoded phenylalanine. Sequences without an unambiguous match to a single V gene segment were excluded from the earlier analysis of 500 to 700 of the donors. In an earlier analysis of about 590 of the donors, a V segment was called functional when productive rearrangements were above 56.7%, and segregating when the standard deviation between donors exceeded 5%. A statistical classification framework was built for diagnosing cytomegalovirus status from the catalog of TCR beta chain sequences. V and J gene assignment, in a later analysis, came from comparing TCR nucleotide sequences with IMGT/GENE-DB human TR gene sequences. The TCRdist pipeline was used in a later analysis to assign CDR3 sequences and most-parsimonious VDJ recombination scenarios. In a later analysis, each TCR beta chain was defined by its CDR3 amino acid sequence together with its V-gene family, and reads lacking a unique V-gene family were excluded. A later analysis removed several hundred highly shared, low-generation-probability nucleotide sequences to deal with suspected cross-contamination and a sequencing artifact. In a later analysis, a clonal expansion index for each public chain was calculated from normalized within-repertoire ranks of inferred template counts. In a later analysis, generation probabilities were computed using a VDJ recombination model fitted to out-of-frame rearrangements, and the results were checked against IGoR. In a later analysis, TCR-TCR, TCR-HLA and TCR-CMV co-occurrence was scored with hypergeometric tests, and a repertoire-size bias correction was applied to TCR pairs. A later analysis estimated false discovery rates by permuting HLA or CMV assignments 20 times. In a later analysis, co-occurring TCRs were grouped with DBSCAN, and TCRdist sequence similarity was added when clustering was performed within HLA-allele-positive subsets. Repertoires with fewer than 30,000 or more than 120,000 public chains, plus five repertoires with anomalous nucleotide sharing, were excluded from co-occurrence clustering. The table was pulled from immuneACCESS by TCRdb, which kept in-frame rearrangements only. Such tables lose some clones; where checked, under half of the loss comes from unresolved V genes, and the rest has no known cause. That table is the source of V, J and clone size, and D and trimming were worked out from the DNA. This sample comprises about 120,000 clones, approximately 84% of them detected only once. The ten largest account for 4% of the sample.

Of note for this clone: Its antigen remains unidentified. Per-nucleotide qualities are absent, and no much larger clonotype sits a single base away.

On the study overall, not on this receptor specifically: A cluster of highly shared sequence variants was judged likely to represent a technical artifact of the sequencing pipeline. According to a later analysis, parvovirus B19, influenza, CMV and Epstein-Barr virus appeared linked to several top co-occurrence clusters. In vitro tests confirmed that three of the cytomegalovirus-associated TCR beta chains recognize cytomegalovirus antigens. Across donors, most TCR sequences were observed very rarely, whereas some public TCRs were present in many individuals. The cohort was sequenced for TCR beta chains only, and without alpha or paired-chain data the features that could be detected were limited. An earlier analysis of around 500 of the donors showed that most TCR beta V segments appeared in productive rearrangements either about 90% or about 30% of the time, which broadly matched IMGT annotations. The classifier was reported to diagnose cytomegalovirus status with high specificity and sensitivity in both the original cohort and the validation cohort. In a later genetic analysis, a missense DCLRE1C variant was associated with V-gene and J-gene trimming of TCR beta chains, and the association was replicated in an independent cohort. Because HLA typing was missing for some donors at each locus, association tests included only the typed subset. Correlated functional status among segregating V segments might be attributable to linkage disequilibrium, but an unknown experimental factor could not be ruled out. A later analysis found that HLA-associated TCR beta chains were more clonally expanded and had lower generation probabilities than equally common non-associated chains. The authors suggested that the approach could potentially be generalized to other disease states and immunological phenotypes. When HLA alleles, especially DR and DQ, strongly co-occurred, TCR associations were difficult to assign to individual alleles. A further reported finding was that TCR beta sequences accurately predicted the HLA-A and HLA-B alleles for most subjects in the first cohort. In a later analysis, the rate of TCR association differed among HLA loci, with DRB1 alleles having the most associated TCRs and HLA-C alleles having the fewest. Roughly uniform sequencing depth across donors was assumed in presence/absence analyses, although this assumption may not hold. A later genetic analysis reported fewer N-insertions in productive TCRs among donors in an Asian-associated ancestry cluster than the roughly 720-donor mean. According to a later analysis, most CMV-associated TCR beta chains appeared to be HLA-restricted, and the HLA associations seemed to be driven largely by CMV exposure. At a false discovery rate of 0.05, a later analysis linked around 17,000 TCR beta sequences to specific HLA alleles. In the study, some 180 TCR beta chains were listed as associated with cytomegalovirus. Seventeen rarely observed V segments, including chromosome 9 orphons, were excluded from the earlier analysis of 550 to 700 of the donors because counts were too low. For the cohort, immune exposure information was limited to CMV serostatus.

The material sequenced was PBMCs. This clonotype originated in a man in his late teens or twenties in good health and CMV-seropositive.

The nucleotides read TGCGCCAGCACAGTAGGGGCCATCCAAGAGACCCAGTACTTC. Translated, it gives CASTVGAIQETQYF. The rearranged segments are TRBV5-1 and TRBJ2-5; TRBD1 could be the D gene, as 5 bases match. CDR1 SGHRS and CDR2 YFSETQ were looked up in the germline V gene. Including the terminal cysteine and phenylalanine, the CDR3 comprises 14 residues. Of the read, only the CDR3 DNA is kept; its 42 bases are in frame from base 1. V is pared back by 6 bases and J by 1 base, with 13 bases lying between the germline termini.